The 32 T cell receptor beta chains presented below share a single source sample, sequenced in a study of blood T cell repertoires in COVID-19 (dated by TCRdb to the early 2020s). Library construction relied on the immunoSEQ multiplex PCR assay. TCRdb retrieved this table from immuneACCESS and kept in-frame rearrangements only. Not all clones are present; in checked studies, unresolved V genes account for under half, and no reason is known for the remainder. Recorded for this sample are hundreds of thousands of clones; around 92% of them occurred a single time. Clones ranked in the top ten supply 1.5% to 2% of the sample. Sequenced: peripheral blood. The receptors stem from a woman under 40 with COVID-19, enrolled during active disease.

This sequence joins TRBV11-2 and TRBJ2-5; 7 positions agree with TRBD1. CDR1 and CDR2 from the germline V gene are SGHAT and FQNNGV. V shed 3 bases, J shed 5 bases, and the junction held 3 bases outside the gene matches. The CDR3 runs to 13 residues. The CDR3 here is CASSFSGGETQYF. The CDR3 DNA sequence: TGTGCCAGCAGCTTTTCAGGGGGTGAGACCCAGTACTTC.

This chain uses TRBV5-1 with TRBJ2-1; unclear D gene. V dropped 0 bases and J dropped 8 bases, with 12 bases sitting between them. Per germline, CDR1 SGHRS and CDR2 YFSETQ. The CDR3 is made up of 14 amino acids. The CDR3 DNA is TGCGCCAGCAGCTTGGGGGCGTTGTCCGATGAGCAGTTCTTC. This sequence encodes CASSLGALSDEQFF.

The rearrangement links TRBV11-3 to TRBJ2-1; 10 bases align to TRBD2. Trimming removed 1 base from V and 5 bases from J; junction bases left unmatched: 2. This CDR3 is built from 15 residues. CDR1 and CDR2 (germline): SGHNT, YENEEA. CDR3 in amino acids: CASSLVAGGHNEQFF. In nucleotides, the CDR3 is TGTGCCAGCAGCTTAGTAGCGGGGGGACACAATGAGCAGTTCTTC.

The chain couples TRBV7-8 to TRBJ1-1, with D tentatively TRBD1 (5 bases). The germline CDR1 and CDR2 sequences are SGHVS and FQNEAQ. This CDR3 spans 16 amino acids. Trimming cost V 1 base and J 2 bases, with 14 bases left between them. CDR3 protein: CASSLGLAGKNTEAFF. CDR3 nucleotide sequence: TGTGCCAGCAGCTTAGGGCTGGCAGGGAAAAACACTGAAGCTTTCTTT.

The chain has TRBV6-2 or TRBV6-3 and TRBJ1-6; D is unresolved. Germline V gene lookup returns CDR1 MNHEY and CDR2 SVGEGT. The length of the CDR3 is 14 residues. Trimming pared 0 bases from V and 4 bases from J, leaving 4 bases between. CDR3 amino acids: CASSYSLYNSPLHF. CDR3 nucleotide sequence: TGTGCCAGCAGTTACTCACTGTATAATTCACCCCTCCACTTT.

The rearrangement links TRBV4-1 to TRBJ2-1, with 14 bases fitting TRBD2. Trimming at V came to 7 bases and at J to 6 bases, leaving 8 bases not matched to a gene. Looked up from germline, CDR1 is MGHRA and CDR2 is YSYEKL. CDR3 length: 16 amino acids. CDR3 in DNA: TGCGCCAGCACGGGGACTAGCGGGGGTCTTGGCAATGAGCAGTTCTTC. As protein: CASTGTSGGLGNEQFF.

This chain connects TRBV19 to TRBJ2-7, with a tentative D call TRBD1 (6 bases). Trimming left V 6 bases short and J 6 bases short, with 15 bases between. This CDR3 contains 13 residues. Germline CDR1 reads LNHDA; CDR2 reads SQIVND (reference sequence). The CDR3 is CASSRGPLGEQYF. DNA for the CDR3: TGTGCCAGTAGCAGGGGACCGTTGGGCGAGCAGTACTTC.

This clone was counted once. The rearrangement links TRBV11-3 to TRBJ1-4; no clear D. Trimming stripped 5 bases from V and 1 base from J, with 11 bases between. This CDR3 region has 15 residues. Looked up from germline, CDR1 is SGHNT and CDR2 is YENEEA. The CDR3 DNA reads TGTGCCAGCAGCACTGGGCGATTAACTAATGAAAAACTGTTTTTT. Translation: CASSTGRLTNEKLFF.

This chain joins TRBV7-2 and TRBJ1-3; 9 positions agree with TRBD1. Trimming cost V 0 bases and J 9 bases; bases outside gene matches: 6. CDR3 length equals 15 residues. Germline V lookup: CDR1 SGHTA, CDR2 FQGNSA. The CDR3 loop reads CASSLARTGEGTIYF. CDR3 bases: TGTGCCAGCAGCTTAGCCCGGACAGGGGAAGGCACCATATATTTT.

V and J are TRBV18 and TRBJ2-3; the match to TRBD1 covers 11 bases. This CDR3 is built from 22 residues. Trimming removed 0 bases from V and 4 bases from J; junction bases left unmatched: 21. Per the germline V gene, CDR1 is KGHSH and CDR2 is LQKENI. CDR3 nucleotide sequence: TGTGCCAGCTCACCACCGTTGCAAACCTCGCTCCCGGACAGGGGGCGGTCAGATACGCAGTATTTT. Translation: CASSPPLQTSLPDRGRSDTQYF.

The chain links TRBV2 to TRBJ1-4; 7 bases are a match to TRBD1. The CDR3 contains 15 residues. V was clipped by 3 bases and J by 8 bases; unmatched bases: 9. Germline CDR1 and CDR2: SNHLY and FYNNEI. The CDR3 loop is CASSDGSTGREKLFF. CDR3 bases: TGTGCCAGCAGTGACGGGTCGACAGGGCGGGAAAAACTGTTTTTT.

The V and J genes are TRBV27 and TRBJ1-1; D remains ambiguous. The germline gives CDR1 MNHEY, CDR2 SMNVEV (reference sequence). V dropped 4 bases and J dropped 1 base, with 10 bases sitting between them. The CDR3 totals 14 residues. The CDR3 spells CASSYNPSNTEAFF. CDR3 in DNA: TGTGCCAGCAGTTACAACCCTTCGAACACTGAAGCTTTCTTT.

A single count supports this clone. The genes are TRBV30 and TRBJ2-2; 7 bases align to TRBD2. Germline trimming cut 2 bases from V and 6 bases from J; bases unmatched to any gene: 3. The CDR3 covers 13 residues. Germline V gives CDR1 GTSNPN, CDR2 SVGIG (reference sequence). CDR3 sequence reads: CAWSPLAAGELFF. For the CDR3, the DNA is TGTGCCTGGAGTCCTCTAGCGGCCGGGGAGCTGTTTTTT.

This chain uses TRBV3-1 (or the pseudogene TRBV3-2) with TRBJ2-7, with D perhaps TRBD1 (6 bases). CDR1 LGHDT and CDR2 YNNKEL come from the germline V gene (reference sequence). V lost 3 bases, J lost 4 bases, and 16 bases lay in between. The CDR3 loop spans 15 amino acids. The CDR3 DNA sequence: TGTGCCAGCAGCCAGGGGACATCAGTACAATACGAGCAGTACTTC. Its translation is CASSQGTSVQYEQYF.

This chain links TRBV6-5 with TRBJ1-1; 7 bases match TRBD1. With 5 bases clipped from V and 2 bases from J, the junction kept 5 bases outside the gene matches. Germline V gives CDR1 MNHEY, CDR2 SVGAGI. This CDR3 region has 14 residues. The CDR3 bases are TGTGCCAGCAGTCTGGACAGGAGTAACACTGAAGCTTTCTTT. The encoded protein is CASSLDRSNTEAFF.

This chain joins TRBV29-1 and TRBJ1-2; 9 bases map to TRBD1. J gave up 6 bases and V 6 bases, and 5 bases lay outside the gene matches. Per germline, CDR1 SQVTM and CDR2 ANQGSEA. There are 12 residues in the CDR3. The chain's CDR3 is CSVDRGVNGYTF. The DNA of the CDR3 is TGCAGCGTGGACAGGGGAGTGAATGGCTACACCTTC.

J is TRBJ2-4 and V is TRBV11-2, with D possibly being TRBD2 (7 bases). CDR3 length: 16 amino acids. Germline CDR1 and CDR2: SGHAT and FQNNGV. Between the trimmed V and J ends, which lost 6 bases and 0 bases, there was a span of 15 bases. This CDR3 reads CASSPQGGTAKNIQYF. The CDR3 DNA follows: TGTGCCAGCAGTCCACAGGGAGGGACAGCCAAAAACATTCAGTACTTC.

This clone has only one observation. V is TRBV27 and J is TRBJ2-1, with 8 bases that match TRBD2. The ends lost 0 bases at V and 10 bases at J; junction bases unmatched: 8. Germline values: CDR1 MNHEY, CDR2 SMNVEV (reference sequence). This CDR3 spans 15 amino acids. The CDR3: CASSLSAGALGEQFF. The CDR3 nucleotides read TGTGCCAGCAGTTTATCAGCGGGGGCCCTGGGAGAGCAGTTCTTC.

This clone was seen more than once but under ten times. The chain joins TRBV6-5 to TRBJ1-5; D call uncertain. The CDR3 is 16 residues long. The ends were cut back, 1 base at V and 2 bases at J, with 12 bases in the middle. CDR1 and CDR2 from the germline V gene are MNHEY and SVGAGI. DNA of the CDR3: TGTGCCAGCAGTTACTTACCTTTGGTAGGCAATCAGCCCCAGCATTTT. This sequence encodes CASSYLPLVGNQPQHF.

As for this clone: The same CDR3 is also encoded by other DNA sequences in this sample. The chain recombines TRBV20-1 with TRBJ2-5, with D unresolved. V was pared by 5 bases and J by 5 bases, with 9 bases between. Germline values: CDR1 DFQATT, CDR2 SNEGSKA (reference sequence). The CDR3 contains 11 residues. This CDR3 reads CSASHQETQYF. The DNA for the CDR3 is TGCAGTGCTTCCCATCAGGAGACCCAGTACTTC.

V gene TRBV30 combines with J gene TRBJ2-3; TRBD1 is a possible D gene (5 bases). Germline CDR1 reads GTSNPN; CDR2 reads SVGIG (reference sequence). CDR3 size: 15 residues. Trimming pared 2 bases from V and 4 bases from J, leaving 16 bases between. CDR3 residues: CAWSPMRQGADTQYF. The CDR3 DNA follows: TGTGCCTGGAGTCCAATGAGGCAGGGTGCAGATACGCAGTATTTT.

The chain joins TRBV29-1 to TRBJ1-2, with TRBD1 matching over 7 bases. The CDR3 is 12 amino acids. V trimming: 8 bases; J trimming: 4 bases; junction bases outside the gene matches: 7. CDR1 and CDR2 from the germline V gene are SQVTM and ANQGSEA. The CDR3: CSTYGDSYGYTF. The CDR3 DNA reads TGCAGCACGTACGGGGACAGCTATGGCTACACCTTC.

This clone was seen only once. The genes are TRBV6-2 or TRBV6-3 and TRBJ1-1; D might be TRBD1 (6 bases). V was pared by 4 bases and J by 6 bases, with 15 bases between. The CDR3 loop spans 14 amino acids. CDR1 MNHEY and CDR2 SVGEGT come from the germline V gene. CDR3 nucleotides: TGTGCCAGCAGTTCATCGGCAGGGGCGTCTGAAGCTTTCTTT. Its translation is CASSSSAGASEAFF.

The chain uses TRBV28 and TRBJ2-3, with 11 bases lining up with TRBD2. V trimming: 1 base; J trimming: 4 bases; junction bases outside the gene matches: 13. This CDR3 contains 19 residues. Germline-derived CDR1 and CDR2 are MDHEN and SYDVKM. CDR3 loop: CASSLSVPSGGQVADTQYF. In DNA, the CDR3 is TGTGCCAGCAGTTTATCGGTGCCTAGCGGGGGGCAGGTCGCAGATACGCAGTATTTT. Using reference TRBV28 and TRBJ2-3 for the parts outside the CDR3, the full variable domain is DVKVTQSSRYLVKRTGEKVFLECVQDMDHENMFWYRQDPGLGLRLIYFSYDVKMKEKGDIPEGYSVSREKKERFSLILESASTNQTSMYLCASSLSVPSGGQVADTQYFGPGTRLTVL.

The rearrangement links TRBV5-1 to TRBJ2-2; 13 bases are shared with TRBD2. Trimming cost V 0 bases and J 3 bases; bases outside gene matches: 5. Looked up from germline, CDR1 is SGHRS and CDR2 is YFSETQ. The CDR3 length is 18 residues. The CDR3 sequence: CASSLADTSGGDTGELFF. CDR3 sequence (DNA): TGCGCCAGCAGCTTGGCAGATACTAGCGGGGGGGACACCGGGGAGCTGTTTTTT.

The V and J genes are TRBV4-1 and TRBJ2-7, with 11 bases identical to TRBD1. The J segment lost 2 bases and the V segment lost 1 base, leaving 7 bases of the junction unmatched. From germline, CDR1 is MGHRA and CDR2 YSYEKL. The CDR3 consists of 17 residues. The CDR3 loop reads CASSQVGSGQGAYEQYF. In DNA form, the CDR3 reads TGCGCCAGCAGCCAAGTCGGGTCGGGACAGGGGGCCTACGAGCAGTACTTC.

The CDR3 sequence is CASTRGQGPETQYF. The CDR3 nucleotides are TGTGCCAGTACCCGTGGACAGGGACCCGAGACCCAGTACTTC. The V call is TRBV19, the J call TRBJ2-5; 8 bases agree with TRBD1. Germline V CDR1 and CDR2: LNHDA, SQIVND (reference sequence). This CDR3 region has 14 residues. V lost 7 bases to trimming and J lost 5 bases; unmatched junction nucleotides: 9.

The rearrangement uses TRBV7-3 and TRBJ2-3; 9 bases are a match to TRBD1. Germline CDR1 reads SGHTA; CDR2 reads FQGTGA. V gave up 1 base and J gave up 4 bases; unmatched junction bases: 15. The CDR3 extends over 19 amino acids. The chain's CDR3 is CASSLRGQGGSLGSDTQYF. DNA for the CDR3: TGTGCCAGCAGCTTAAGGGGACAGGGAGGTTCATTGGGTTCAGATACGCAGTATTTT.

The rearrangement joins TRBV18 to TRBJ1-5, with D possibly matching TRBD1 (6 bases). Germline V gives CDR1 KGHSH, CDR2 LQKENI. Trimming removed 2 bases at V and 3 bases at J, with 20 bases between. This CDR3 spans 18 amino acids. The CDR3 loop reads CASSPFVEGGFANQPQHF. The CDR3 nucleotides are TGTGCCAGCTCACCATTCGTGGAGGGGGGGTTCGCCAATCAGCCCCAGCATTTT. The full variable domain, in which reference TRBV18 and TRBJ1-5 provide the parts outside the CDR3, is NAGVMQNPRHLVRRRGQEARLRCSPMKGHSHVYWYRQLPEEGLKFMVYLQKENIIDESGMPKERFSAEFPKEGPSILRIQQVVRGDSAAYFCASSPFVEGGFANQPQHFGDGTRLSIL.

The chain has TRBV9 and TRBJ1-3; D remains ambiguous. V was trimmed by 4 bases and J by 4 bases, leaving 12 bases between them. Per the germline V gene, CDR1 is SGDLS and CDR2 is YYNGEE. The CDR3 runs to 14 residues. The CDR3 loop reads CASSPDGGGNTIYF. The CDR3 DNA reads TGTGCCAGCAGCCCGGACGGAGGGGGAAACACCATATATTTT.

A single count supports this clone. V gene TRBV4-2 combines with J gene TRBJ1-2, with D unclear. Germline assignment: CDR1 LGHNA and CDR2 YNFKEQ. The CDR3 spans 13 residues. The germline V and J ends were trimmed by 5 bases and 2 bases, with 9 bases remaining between them. The CDR3 protein is CASSSDTNYGYTF. In DNA form, the CDR3 reads TGTGCCAGCAGCTCAGACACGAACTATGGCTACACCTTC.

The V call is TRBV6-1, the J call TRBJ1-4, with 8 bases identical to TRBD1. V was clipped by 1 base and J by 8 bases; unmatched bases: 6. CDR1 is MNHNS and CDR2 is SASEGT in the germline V gene. This CDR3 comprises 15 residues. Here the CDR3 DNA reads TGTGCCAGCAGTGAAGACAGGGGGGGAGAGGAAAAACTGTTTTTT. It translates to CASSEDRGGEEKLFF.